A few counts support the clone carrying this TCR beta chain. Its antigen remains unknown. A much larger clone differs by one base, so this may be a read error. This CDR3 region has 12 residues. Germline V lookup: CDR1 SGHNT, CDR2 YENEEA. This specimen comes from a study of CD8+CD57+ T cells in acquired aplastic anemia. Whole-study context: Sorted CD4+ and CD8+ cells gave a mean 3.2 ug DNA, range 0.2 to 27.4 ug. Notes on the study in general: Overlapping CD8+ CDR3 repertoires of patients and controls contained roughly 29 shared sequences.

CDR3 and TCR beta VDJ profiling relied on a genomic DNA template. TCRdb re-called the reads with MiXCR, one entry per CDR3 protein. This sample carries 180,000 or so distinct CDR3 sequences, approximately 46% of them seen once, and the ten largest clones take under 3.5%. The source is a human donor in good health. The gene calls are TRBV11-3 and TRBJ1-4; D remains ambiguous. Sequencing was performed on sorted CD4+, CD8+, or CD8+CD57+ T cells (not recorded which) from PBMCs. The CDR3 here is CASSLEDERLFF. For the CDR3, the DNA is TGTGCCAGCAGCTTAGAGGATGAAAGACTGTTTTTT.